A selection of T cell receptor beta chains follows, all from one sample in a study of blood T cell repertoires in COVID-19. Data came from immunoSEQ multiplex PCR; TCRdb stores just in-frame clones and leaves some out. The table shows 500,000 to 600,000 clones, with roughly 89% occurring only once. The source material was peripheral blood. All receptors derive from a woman in her forties or fifties with COVID-19, enrolled during active disease. CDR3s include the opening cysteine and the closing phenylalanine or tryptophan. A D gene is named only where the DNA matches it firmly. Only part of the rows carry a size: once, few, many, or a class if the clone is expanded.

v_call	j_call	d_call	clone_size	cdr3_nt	cdr3_aa
TRBV7-2	TRBJ1-3	-	once	TGTGCCAGCAGCTTTAAGGCAGGGGCGGGAAACACCATATATTTT	CASSFKAGAGNTIYF
TRBV5-6	TRBJ1-1	-	-	TGTGCCAGCAGCTGGGCACAGGAAGCTTTCTTT	CASSWAQEAFF
TRBV5-1	TRBJ1-1	-	-	TGCGCCAGCAGCTTCGACAAGTTTGAAGCTTTCTTT	CASSFDKFEAFF
TRBV2	TRBJ2-5	-	few	TGTGCCAGCAGTGGGCGGGAGACCCAGTACTTC	CASSGRETQYF
TRBV7-2	TRBJ2-3	TRBD1	-	TGTGCCAGCAGCTTTTTGGCCGACAGGGCAACAGATACGCAGTATTTT	CASSFLADRATDTQYF
TRBV6-2/TRBV6-3	TRBJ1-2	-	-	TGTGCCAGCAGTTATACGACAGAACGTGGCTACACCTTC	CASSYTTERGYTF
TRBV10-3	TRBJ1-5	TRBD1	-	TGTGCCACCTCCACAGGGGATCAGCCCCAGCATTTT	CATSTGDQPQHF
TRBV19	TRBJ2-7	TRBD1	-	TGTGCCAGTAGTGCGGGACAGGGGTTGTACGAGCAGTACTTC	CASSAGQGLYEQYF
TRBV6-1	TRBJ2-1	TRBD1	-	TGTGCCAGCAGTGAAGCTAACAGGGGGCTCTATGAGCAGTTCTTC	CASSEANRGLYEQFF
TRBV18	TRBJ1-1	-	-	TGTGCCAGCTCACGAGTTGACACTGAAGCTTTCTTT	CASSRVDTEAFF
TRBV10-2	TRBJ1-5	TRBD1	-	TGCGCCAGCAATCCCCTCGTTTACCGTCAGGGGGATCAGCCCCAGCATTTT	CASNPLVYRQGDQPQHF
TRBV5-8	TRBJ1-1	-	-	TGTGCCAGCAGCTGGAAAAGGGGGAACACTGAAGCTTTCTTT	CASSWKRGNTEAFF
TRBV29-1	TRBJ1-4	-	-	TGCAGCGGATTAGGGGATCCTAATGAAAAACTGTTTTTT	CSGLGDPNEKLFF
TRBV30	TRBJ1-6	-	-	TGTGCCTGGAAGGTGGGAGGAATGCCCCTCCACTTT	CAWKVGGMPLHF
TRBV27	TRBJ2-7	TRBD2	-	TGTGCCAGCAGTTTATCGCGGGGGACCTACGAGCAGTACTTC	CASSLSRGTYEQYF
TRBV6-5	TRBJ2-1	TRBD1	-	TGTGCCAGCAGTCGACAGGGATGGGACGAGAATGAGCAGTTCTTC	CASSRQGWDENEQFF
TRBV9	TRBJ1-4	-	once	TGTGCCAGCAGCGTAGGATGGGGGGGCGGTGAAAAACTGTTTTTT	CASSVGWGGGEKLFF
TRBV19	TRBJ1-2	-	-	TGTGCCAGTAGTATAGCGGGAAACTATGGCTACACCTTC	CASSIAGNYGYTF
TRBV19	TRBJ2-3	-	-	TGTGCCAGTACCGAAGGGGGCACAGATACGCAGTATTTT	CASTEGGTDTQYF
TRBV25-1	TRBJ2-7	TRBD1	-	TGTGCCAGCAGTGCGAGGACAGGGGGGTACGAGCAGTACTTC	CASSARTGGYEQYF
TRBV5-4	TRBJ2-3	-	-	TGTGCCAGCAGCCCCCCGCTCGGGGATACGCAGTATTTT	CASSPPLGDTQYF
TRBV27	TRBJ2-2	TRBD2	-	TGTGCCAGCAGTACCCTAGCGGGGGGGCCGAACGGGGAGCTGTTTTTT	CASSTLAGGPNGELFF
TRBV6-5	TRBJ2-3	TRBD2	-	TGTGCCAGCACCTCTAGCGGGGGAGGTACAGATACGCAGTATTTT	CASTSSGGGTDTQYF
TRBV4-1	TRBJ2-5	-	-	TGCGCCAGCAGCCCCGGAGGGACCCCTGTCCCTAGAGAGACCCAGTACTTC	CASSPGGTPVPRETQYF
TRBV3-1/TRBV3-2	TRBJ2-3	-	-	TGTGCCAGCAGCCCCTCCGATCCCTACCCCACAGATACGCAGTATTTT	CASSPSDPYPTDTQYF
TRBV19	TRBJ2-7	TRBD1	-	TGTGCCAGTAGTATCGGGCAGGGGGACGAGCAGTACTTC	CASSIGQGDEQYF
TRBV5-1	TRBJ2-7	TRBD2	-	TGCGCCAGCAGCTTACAATGGGGGGGGTACGAGCAGTACTTC	CASSLQWGGYEQYF
TRBV2	TRBJ1-4	-	-	TGTGCCAGCAGTGCTTACGGGACTGGAGAAAAACTGTTTTTT	CASSAYGTGEKLFF
TRBV3-1/TRBV3-2	TRBJ1-5	TRBD1	-	TGTGCCAGCAGCTGGGACAGGGGGCGGTATGGTCAGCCCCAGCATTTT	CASSWDRGRYGQPQHF
TRBV5-6	TRBJ1-1	-	-	TGTGCCAGCAGCTTCGACGAGGTCGAAGCTTTCTTT	CASSFDEVEAFF
TRBV2	TRBJ1-1	-	-	TGTGCCAGCAGTGAGTTCCTCACTGAAGCTTTCTTT	CASSEFLTEAFF
TRBV18	TRBJ2-7	-	once	TGTGCCAGCTCACCAGAGGACTACGGATACGAGCAGTACTTC	CASSPEDYGYEQYF
TRBV7-2	TRBJ2-1	TRBD2	once	TGTGCCAGCAGCTTAGGACTAGCGTACAATGAGCAGTTCTTC	CASSLGLAYNEQFF
TRBV5-1	TRBJ2-7	-	-	TGCGCCAGCAGCCCAAGACAGATTTCCTACGAGCAGTACTTC	CASSPRQISYEQYF
TRBV5-6	TRBJ2-7	TRBD1	-	TGTGCCAGCAGCTTGACAGGGGGAAGTAGGGCCTACGAGCAGTACTTC	CASSLTGGSRAYEQYF